This T cell receptor beta chain was documented in a study of T cell responses to AZD1222 COVID-19 vaccine (dated by TCRdb to the early 2020s). Concerning the study at large: Because spike-specific TCR depth and breadth did not differ between the two schedules, AZD1222 recipients who got a second dose at roughly 4 weeks were pooled with those who got a second dose at roughly 12 weeks. Trial participants were enrolled by age into subgroups of 18-55, 56-69 and 70-plus years, and roughly 150, 30 and 60 TCR-sequenced participants, respectively, were included in these subgroups. A total of just over 230 trial participants underwent TCR sequencing, of whom 207 had received two doses of AZD1222 and about 25 had received two doses of the MenACWY control vaccine. Summary of the overall study and its limitations: Reportedly, close to half of the unique spike-specific TCRs recognized epitopes lying outside the regions that are mutated in the B.1.351 and B.1.1.7 variants. After two AZD1222 doses, spike-specific TCR breadth and depth were significantly higher than at day 0 and than in MenACWY recipients. The 56-69-year group was small, and its depth increase did not reach significance, likely because of low power. Participants were mostly white British, with more females than males. The authors suggested clonal diversity may have been underestimated. The vaccine-associated CD4 TCRs covered the entire spike protein, and the dominant responses fell in regions 160-218 and 743-854. Because no samples from the day 14 peak response were available, repertoires could be characterized only after the peak T cell response. Conclusions about previously exposed vaccinees are limited, since just 6 or 7 AZD1222 recipients were seropositive for SARS-CoV-2 at baseline.

The cysteine opens and the phenylalanine closes a CDR3 of 14 amino acids. Left in the record is the CDR3 DNA by itself, 42 bases read in frame from the first base. From the germline V gene, CDR1 is SGHTA and CDR2 is FQGTGA. The germline ends are 10 bases apart after V is trimmed by 4 bases and J by 1 base. As concerns this clone: The antigen it binds to is not known. Qualities for individual bases were not recorded, and no much larger clone is one base off.

Read against the paper, the sample's time point label means: baseline before first vaccination. Samples from vaccinated people were obtained from the UK trials COV001 and COV002, which included a single-blind randomized controlled phase 2/3 trial of AZD1222 (ChAdOx1 nCoV-19) in healthy adults. For TCRbeta chain sequencing, PBMC samples were collected from trial participants at day 0 and at day 28 after the second dose. The CDR3 regions of human TCRbeta chains were subjected to immunosequencing. The original pipeline was this. TCRs in the repertoires were compared against a reference library of SARS-CoV-2-specific TCRs that had been generated with the MIRA antigen-specificity platform. Breadth was defined as the fraction of unique TCRs that were SARS-CoV-2-associated, and depth was defined as the fraction of total T cells that were SARS-CoV-2-associated. Using the MIRA data, each spike-specific TCR was assigned both to the spike region to which the TCR was reactive and to a CD4 or CD8 class. Log10-transformed breadth and depth values were compared by one-way ANOVA with Sidak's multiple comparisons tests. Held by TCRdb, this immuneACCESS table contains in-frame sequences only and omits some clones. Under half of the omission traces to an unresolved V gene where checked; the cause of the rest is unknown. V and J calls and clone size are those listed in that table; D and trimming were worked out from the DNA. This sample is represented by about 180,000 clones; 90% of them were singletons. The ten largest clonotypes hold about 1.6% of the sample.

The sequence was obtained from an adult in good health. Specimen: peripheral blood, collected on day 0 of AZD1222 vaccination. The rearranged chain carries TRBV7-3 and TRBJ1-1, with no confidently assigned D gene. CDR3 loop: CASSSQGGNTEAFF. The sequenced DNA: TGTGCCAGCAGCTCCCAAGGAGGGAACACTGAAGCTTTCTTT.